These 23 T cell receptor beta chains were sequenced from one sample in a study of PD-1 blockade in classical Hodgkin lymphoma. The patients all showed relapse after autologous stem cell transplantation, while their brentuximab vedotin exposure varied. Assay: immunoSEQ multiplex PCR; the TCRdb copy retains only in-frame clones and omits some. The repertoire holds some 31,000 clones, with approximately 70% as singletons. This sample comprised peripheral blood mononuclear cells (PBMCs), obtained before the second cycle of nivolumab. Receptors were obtained from a human donor with classical Hodgkin lymphoma.

This clone appeared a single time. The J gene is TRBJ1-6, the V gene TRBV6-1, with D possibly being TRBD1 (5 bases). This CDR3 spans 15 amino acids. Deletions cut 0 bases from V and 7 bases from J, with 10 bases between. Germline CDR1 is MNHNS and CDR2 is SASEGT. CDR3: CASSEALTANSPLHF. As DNA, the CDR3 is TGTGCCAGCAGTGAAGCTCTGACAGCCAATTCACCCCTCCACTTT.

In its sample, this clone is medium-sized. The chain's CDR3 is CASRRDVNYGYTF. The CDR3, as DNA: TGTGCCAGCAGAAGGGATGTGAACTATGGCTACACCTTC. The chain carries TRBV2 and TRBJ1-2; unclear D gene. CDR1 and CDR2 (germline): SNHLY, FYNNEI. Trimming took off 6 bases at V and 2 bases at J, with 10 bases between the two ends. The CDR3 extends over 13 amino acids.

This chain connects TRBV9 to TRBJ1-1; D unresolved. CDR1 and CDR2 (germline): SGDLS, YYNGEE. CDR3 length equals 16 residues. V was pared by 1 base and J by 5 bases, with 18 bases between. CDR3 loop: CASSVWGTSSGTEAFF. DNA for the CDR3: TGTGCCAGCAGCGTATGGGGAACCTCTTCGGGAACTGAAGCTTTCTTT.

Remarks on this clone: At one end, the junction sequence differs from germline, possibly due to a read error. The CDR3 DNA follows: TGTGCCAGTAGCGCAGCCGCCTTC. Protein: CASSAAAF. V usage is TRBV19 and J usage is TRBJ1-2; D gene ambiguous. Germline V lookup: CDR1 LNHDA, CDR2 SQIVND (reference sequence). The CDR3 runs 8 residues.

This sequence joins TRBV28 and TRBJ1-2; D remains ambiguous. V was cut by 6 bases and J by 3 bases, with 8 bases left in between. The germline CDR1 and CDR2 sequences are MDHEN and SYDVKM. CDR3 length equals 12 residues. The CDR3, as DNA: TGTGCCAGCAGATCTGGACACTATGGCTACACCTTC. Translated, it gives CASRSGHYGYTF.

The rearrangement joins TRBV5-6 to TRBJ1-2; D not resolved. CDR1 is SGHDT and CDR2 is YYEEEE in the germline V gene. Trimming left V 4 bases short and J 8 bases short, with 24 bases between. The CDR3 extends over 16 amino acids. The CDR3 loop is CASSLILGIPAWGYTF. The CDR3 DNA sequence: TGTGCCAGCAGCCTGATTTTGGGCATCCCGGCGTGGGGCTACACCTTC.

This clone was picked up a small number of times. J is TRBJ1-5 and V is TRBV7-2; D uncertain. V dropped 2 bases and J dropped 7 bases, with 9 bases sitting between them. The germline gives CDR1 SGHTA, CDR2 FQGNSA. CDR3 length: 13 residues. Written as DNA, the CDR3 is TGTGCCAGCAGCTTATATGGGGAACAGCCCCAGCATTTT. This gives the protein CASSLYGEQPQHF.

The gene calls are TRBV6-6 and TRBJ1-5, with TRBD1 identical over 7 bases. V was pared by 5 bases and J by 4 bases, with 11 bases of the junction left unmatched. This CDR3 contains 16 residues. Germline CDR1 MNHNY, CDR2 SVGAGI (reference sequence). The CDR3: CASSPPVGQNNQPQHF. CDR3 DNA sequence: TGTGCCAGCAGTCCCCCGGTGGGACAGAATAATCAGCCCCAGCATTTT.

As DNA, the CDR3 is TGTGCCATCAGGGATTTTAATTCACCCCTCCACTTT. Its protein product is CAIRDFNSPLHF. This sequence joins TRBV10-3 and TRBJ1-6, with D unclear. Trimming took off 6 bases at V and 6 bases at J, with 6 bases between the two ends. From germline, CDR1 is ENHRY and CDR2 SYGVKD. The CDR3 has 12 amino acids.

The chain couples TRBV5-4 to TRBJ1-6; D is unclear. The CDR3 spans 17 residues. Trimming took 0 bases from V and 7 from J, leaving 17 bases between them. Germline values: CDR1 SGHNT, CDR2 YYREEE (reference sequence). The CDR3 loop is CASSLGGSIPWNSPLHF. The DNA for the CDR3 is TGTGCCAGCAGCTTGGGAGGGTCCATTCCTTGGAATTCACCCCTCCACTTT.

The chain employs TRBV18 and TRBJ1-5; maybe TRBD1 (6 bases). Germline V gene sequence: CDR1 KGHSH, CDR2 LQKENI. CDR3 size: 15 residues. With 4 bases removed from V and 3 bases from J, the gap between germline ends came to 13 bases. Here the CDR3 DNA reads TGTGCCAGCTCACTGGAAGGACAGCTCAATCAGCCCCAGCATTTT. Protein: CASSLEGQLNQPQHF.

V gene TRBV30 combines with J gene TRBJ1-2; D is undetermined. Trimming removed 1 base at V and 4 bases at J, with 7 bases between. The germline gives CDR1 GTSNPN, CDR2 SVGIG (reference sequence). This CDR3 has 12 residues. Here the CDR3 reads CAWSGQIYGYTF. The CDR3 bases are TGTGCCTGGAGTGGGCAGATCTATGGCTACACCTTC.

The chain carries TRBV5-6 and TRBJ2-7, with D tentatively TRBD1 (6 bases). V was shortened by 1 base and J by 3 bases, with 17 bases between the two germline ends. Germline values: CDR1 SGHDT, CDR2 YYEEEE. The CDR3 length is 16 residues. The CDR3 DNA reads TGTGCCAGCAGCTTGAGGTACAGGGCCCGGGGCTACGAGCAGTACTTC. Translating it yields CASSLRYRARGYEQYF.

The rearrangement uses TRBV28 and TRBJ1-2, with 7 bases that match TRBD1. Germline assignment: CDR1 MDHEN and CDR2 SYDVKM. V dropped 6 bases and J dropped 2; count of bases not matched to a gene: 3. The CDR3 runs 13 residues. The CDR3 nucleotides are TGTGCCAGCAGCCCGACAGGGAACTATGGCTACACCTTC. Translation: CASSPTGNYGYTF.

The rearrangement joins TRBV25-1 to TRBJ1-6; 8 nucleotides align to TRBD1. The germline gives CDR1 MGHDK, CDR2 SYGVNS. The trim removed 5 bases at V and 8 bases at J, leaving 5 bases unmatched. This CDR3 has 14 amino acids. The CDR3 region is CASSIDRGDSPLHF. The CDR3 DNA follows: TGTGCCAGCAGTATTGACAGGGGTGATTCACCCCTCCACTTT.

J is TRBJ2-3 and V is TRBV19; TRBD1 is a possible D gene (6 bases). This CDR3 region has 14 residues. Trimming took 6 bases from V and 1 from J, leaving 11 bases between them. Germline V gene data show CDR1 as LNHDA and CDR2 as SQIVND (reference sequence). CDR3 bases: TGTGCCAGTAGGAAGGGGACACGCACAGATACGCAGTATTTT. Its translation is CASRKGTRTDTQYF. Based on the CDR3 plus reference TRBV19 and TRBJ2-3, the full variable domain is DGGITQSPKYLFRKEGQNVTLSCEQNLNHDAMYWYRQDPGQGLRLIYYSQIVNDFQKGDIAEGYSVSREKKESFPLTVTSAQKNPTAFYLCASRKGTRTDTQYFGPGTRLTVL.

This chain joins TRBV21-1 and TRBJ2-2; the DNA was not used to check the table's D call, TRBD1. TRBV21-1 corresponds to a pseudogene. The CDR3 has 20 residues. The CDR3 sequence is CASSSKARTGPLRNTGELFF. CDR3 DNA: TGTGCCAGCAGCTCGAAGGCGAGGACAGGGCCCCTACGTAACACCGGGGAGCTGTTTTTT.

The V call is TRBV5-1, the J call TRBJ1-6; D is uncertain. This CDR3 has 15 amino acids. Germline CDR1 and CDR2: SGHRS and YFSETQ. The V and J ends lost 0 bases and 7 bases respectively, with 11 bases between them. CDR3 sequence: CASSLGNRENSPLHF. Written as DNA, the CDR3 is TGCGCCAGCAGCTTGGGTAACCGGGAGAATTCACCCCTCCACTTT.

The V gene is TRBV28, the J gene TRBJ1-4; 8 nucleotides line up with TRBD1. This CDR3 has 12 residues. V trimming: 5 bases; J trimming: 10 bases; junction bases outside the gene matches: 3. Germline lookup yields CDR1 MDHEN and CDR2 SYDVKM. The CDR3 protein is CASSQQGVKLFF. As DNA, the CDR3 is TGTGCCAGCAGTCAACAGGGGGTAAAACTGTTTTTT.

In its sample, this clone was seen a few times. The chain recombines TRBV7-9 with TRBJ1-4, with D hard to call. V shed 3 bases and J shed 0 bases, with 8 bases lying between them. CDR1 and CDR2 (germline): SEHNR, FQNEAQ (reference sequence). CDR3 size: 15 residues. The CDR3 loop reads CASSFPSTTNEKLFF. The CDR3 DNA follows: TGTGCCAGCAGCTTCCCCTCAACAACTAATGAAAAACTGTTTTTT.

The chain has TRBV6-5 and TRBJ1-1; tentatively, D is TRBD1 (6 bases). Germline V lookup: CDR1 MNHEY, CDR2 SVGAGI. With 9 bases removed from V and 3 bases from J, the gap between germline ends came to 8 bases. CDR3 length equals 11 residues. The CDR3 sequence is CASHRDTEAFF. The CDR3 DNA reads as TGTGCCAGTCACAGGGACACTGAAGCTTTCTTT.

V and J are TRBV28 and TRBJ1-3; a possible D gene is TRBD1 (5 bases). Trimming cost V 6 bases and J 0 bases, with 9 bases left between them. Germline assignment: CDR1 MDHEN and CDR2 SYDVKM. This CDR3 spans 14 amino acids. CDR3 bases: TGTGCCAGCAGGACCGGGGGCTCTGGAAACACCATATATTTT. Protein: CASRTGGSGNTIYF.

The CDR3 is CASSLSGGAYEQYV. The CDR3 DNA follows: TGCGCCAGCAGCCTTTCAGGCGGGGCCTACGAGCAGTACGTC. The gene calls are TRBV4-1 and TRBJ2-7, with D maybe TRBD2 (6 bases). Between the trimmed V and J ends, which lost 4 bases and 2 bases, there was a span of 12 bases. The CDR3 is 14 residues long. Germline lookup yields CDR1 MGHRA and CDR2 YSYEKL.